This record concerns one T cell receptor (beta chain) sequence. Its antigen is as yet unknown. This CDR3 region has 13 residues. Germline CDR1 MNHEY, CDR2 SVGAGI. Trimming took off 6 bases at V and 4 bases at J, with 11 bases between the two ends. The PCR employed 60 Vbeta primers together with 13 Jbeta primers. TCRdb keeps only in-frame clones here, not all; method: immunoSEQ multiplex PCR. The repertoire includes under 150,000 clones, 70% to 85% of them detected once, and approximately 1.1% sits in the top ten. The data stem from a study of cytomegalovirus exposure and HLA in healthy donors. Points from the study as a whole: What TCR beta sequences reportedly achieved was accurate prediction of HLA-A and HLA-B alleles in most subjects.

The chain links TRBV6-5 to TRBJ2-3; no reliable D call. This TCR was recovered from a boy younger than 18 in good health and CMV-seronegative. Sequences were obtained from PBMCs. Written as DNA, the CDR3 is TGTGCCAGCAGCTCAAGAGGTTCAGATACGCAGTATTTT. Translation: CASSSRGSDTQYF.